The rows below give T cell receptor beta chains drawn from one sample of a study of shared clonotypes between healthy human individuals. Generated by immunoSEQ multiplex PCR, the TCRdb table keeps only in-frame clones and is missing some. The sample includes around 2.5 million clones, roughly 93% of them seen just once. The sample consisted of naive CD4+ T cells from PBMCs. These receptors all stem from a man between 18 and 35 years old in good health. Some clones in this sample may be carry-over from other donors' samples. The conserved cysteine and the conserved F or W are not part of the CDR3 here. The order of the fields is V gene, J gene, clone size, CDR3 protein. Some rows have no size entry. The others give once, few or many, or a class for an expanded clone.

V: TRBV7-9
J: TRBJ1-1
size: .
CDR3: ASSYGGDTEAF

V: TRBV30
J: TRBJ2-3
size: .
CDR3: AWSEGLAGAADTQY

V: TRBV28
J: TRBJ2-5
size: .
CDR3: ASSSGETQY

V: TRBV9
J: TRBJ2-7
size: .
CDR3: ASSVIGDSFGEQY

V: TRBV6-5
J: TRBJ1-1
size: .
CDR3: ASSTSGGTEAF

V: TRBV6-5
J: TRBJ1-6
size: .
CDR3: ASSYSGANNSPLH

V: TRBV5-1
J: TRBJ2-1
size: .
CDR3: ASSDGYNEQF

V: TRBV5-1
J: TRBJ2-7
size: .
CDR3: ASSLTAGAYEQY

V: TRBV6-1
J: TRBJ1-3
size: .
CDR3: ASSVEEGNTIY

V: TRBV11-1
J: TRBJ1-6
size: .
CDR3: ASSLGTGPGRNSPLH

V: TRBV18
J: TRBJ2-7
size: once
CDR3: ASSSGQGSPYEQY

V: TRBV5-4
J: TRBJ1-2
size: once
CDR3: ASSLASRGLNGYT

V: TRBV10-3
J: TRBJ2-1
size: .
CDR3: AITGSGTSGSNEQF

V: TRBV5-4
J: TRBJ1-2
size: .
CDR3: ASSHRQGGNYGYT

V: TRBV6-5
J: TRBJ1-3
size: .
CDR3: ASSSGQRSGNTIY

V: TRBV7-9
J: TRBJ2-3
size: .
CDR3: ASSPRDTQY

V: TRBV4-1
J: TRBJ2-1
size: once
CDR3: ASSQRLAGGSYNEQF

V: TRBV6-1
J: TRBJ1-2
size: .
CDR3: ASSEGGGGLYGYT

V: TRBV4-1
J: TRBJ1-1
size: .
CDR3: ASSQAQGPNTEAF

V: TRBV6-1
J: TRBJ1-5
size: .
CDR3: ASSEMKGTGVHQPQH

V: TRBV5-4
J: TRBJ2-3
size: .
CDR3: ASSLVGGGADTQY

V: TRBV7-9
J: TRBJ2-2
size: .
CDR3: ASSGRDRGNTGELF

V: TRBV6-6
J: TRBJ1-2
size: .
CDR3: ASSYTDSGGSYGYT

V: TRBV5-6
J: TRBJ2-7
size: .
CDR3: ASSPSGSRDEQY

V: TRBV4-1
J: TRBJ2-3
size: .
CDR3: ASSQVGRDRFTDTQY

V: TRBV29-1
J: .
size: .
CDR3: SVVTQPYEQY

V: TRBV9
J: TRBJ2-7
size: once
CDR3: ASSPSGTAYYEQY

V: TRBV7-3
J: TRBJ2-7
size: .
CDR3: ASSLSGSYEQY

V: TRBV12-5
J: TRBJ2-1
size: .
CDR3: ASGLVSRGNEQF

V: TRBV5-1
J: TRBJ2-2
size: .
CDR3: ASSPGTSNTGELF

V: TRBV4-3
J: TRBJ1-2
size: .
CDR3: ASSQDRPTGRGNYGYT

V: TRBV9
J: TRBJ2-7
size: .
CDR3: ASSVDGGRPPYEQY

V: TRBV9
J: TRBJ2-1
size: .
CDR3: ASSVNTANEQF

V: TRBV9
J: TRBJ1-5
size: .
CDR3: ASSVGQGARDQPQH

V: TRBV4-1
J: TRBJ2-6
size: .
CDR3: ASRPGTGAGANVLT

V: TRBV5-1
J: TRBJ2-7
size: .
CDR3: ASGPSGAYEQY

V: TRBV10-3
J: TRBJ2-1
size: .
CDR3: AISESTGRNEQF

V: TRBV6-1
J: TRBJ2-1
size: .
CDR3: ASSDSLSGRYRDEQF

V: TRBV5-6
J: TRBJ2-3
size: .
CDR3: ASSLRKTSTDTQY

V: TRBV29-1
J: TRBJ2-1
size: .
CDR3: SVELGAQQF

V: TRBV12-5
J: TRBJ1-1
size: .
CDR3: ASGDGTNTEAF

V: TRBV7-2
J: TRBJ2-5
size: .
CDR3: ASSPGTSGTGETQY

V: TRBV7-9
J: TRBJ2-7
size: .
CDR3: ASSEGTYEQY

V: TRBV28
J: TRBJ2-1
size: once
CDR3: ASSPNRRSYNEQF

V: TRBV2
J: TRBJ1-1
size: .
CDR3: ASSGGQRSEAF

V: TRBV6-5
J: TRBJ2-5
size: .
CDR3: ASMSGRETQY

V: TRBV28
J: TRBJ1-5
size: .
CDR3: ASSSEHSNQPQH

V: TRBV11-2
J: TRBJ1-2
size: .
CDR3: ASSLRGEWGGYT

V: TRBV6-6
J: TRBJ2-5
size: .
CDR3: ASSYSISTGQETQY

V: TRBV7-3
J: TRBJ2-1
size: .
CDR3: ASSRSGNIYNEQF

V: TRBV5-1
J: TRBJ1-1
size: .
CDR3: ASSLDPNTEAF

V: TRBV7-3
J: TRBJ2-1
size: .
CDR3: ASSFTAGVSSYNEQF

V: TRBV5-1
J: TRBJ2-1
size: .
CDR3: ASSSALARFLNEQF

V: TRBV30
J: TRBJ1-6
size: .
CDR3: AWLDRGGSPLH